This T cell receptor (beta chain) stems from a study of T cell responses to AZD1222 COVID-19 vaccine. TCRdb's copy holds only in-frame clones and misses some; the assay was immunoSEQ multiplex PCR. The table lists 110,000 to 150,000 clones, more than 70% of them singletons, with about 3.1% in the top ten. Note on this clone: Its target is not known.

Germline V gene data show CDR1 as KGHDR and CDR2 as SFDVKD. The CDR3 is 16 amino acids. The junction had 11 bases not matched to a gene; V was cut back by 3 bases and J by 5 bases. Study observations and caveats: Spike-specific TCR breadth and depth went up after people got two AZD1222 doses. The CD4 TCRs associated with vaccination extended across spike and predominated at 160-218 and 743-854. Females made up more of the donors, who were largely white British, and clonal diversity may have come out too low.

Analyses pooled second doses at about 4 or about 12 weeks. The V and J genes are TRBV24-1 and TRBJ2-5; 7 bases are a match to TRBD2. The source is an adult who received the AZD1222 COVID-19 vaccine. This material consisted of peripheral blood, taken 28 days after the second AZD1222 dose. The chain's CDR3 is CATSDPSQRGGETQYF. Here the CDR3 DNA reads TGTGCCACCAGTGATCCCAGCCAGCGGGGAGGTGAGACCCAGTACTTC.